This T cell receptor beta chain emerged from a study of blood T cell repertoires in COVID-19. Across the study: COVID-19 samples from acute and convalescent phases originated in the United States, Italy and Spain. T cells, B-cell-depleted T cells, or PBMCs provided the cDNA or gDNA that served as material.

Per germline, CDR1 SQVTM and CDR2 ANQGSEA. The V and J ends lost 4 bases and 3 bases respectively, with 12 bases between them. The length of the CDR3 is 13 residues. Authors' analysis steps: Reference gene primer amplification in the assay estimated nucleated cell counts. Sequencing was performed with immunoSEQ multiplex PCR; in TCRdb, only in-frame clones are kept and a portion is missing. That table furnishes V, J and clone size, whereas the DNA furnished D and trimming. The sample includes roughly 300,000 clones, 65% to 90% of them seen just once. The sample comprised peripheral blood. This chain links TRBV29-1 with TRBJ1-1, with D unresolved. The receptor's source is a human donor in a cohort sampled during active COVID-19. In nucleotides, the CDR3 is TGCAGCGTTGGCGGCCTTTTGTACACTGAAGCTTTCTTT. Translation: CSVGGLLYTEAFF.